Listed here are 3 T cell receptor beta chains from one sample, sequenced in a study of identical twins. TCRdb independently ran MiXCR on the 5' RACE reads; one entry per CDR3 protein. The table shows fewer than 500,000 distinct CDR3 sequences, with about 13% occurring only once. These same records also appear under a second study, on yellow fever vaccine responses in identical twins.

The sample comprised CD4+ T cells sorted from blood. These receptors all stem from a woman between 18 and 29 years old in good health.

This clonotype has more than one count but fewer than ten. V gene TRBV10-3 combines with J gene TRBJ2-5; 8 nucleotides line up with TRBD1. This CDR3 comprises 12 residues. The trim removed 10 bases at V and 2 bases at J, leaving 3 bases unmatched. Germline CDR1 is ENHRY and CDR2 is SYGVKD. The CDR3 DNA is TGTGCCACCCGGACAGGGCAAGAGACCCAGTACTTC. Amino acids: CATRTGQETQYF.

The chain recombines TRBV4-3 with TRBJ2-1, with TRBD2 matching over 10 bases. This CDR3 region has 17 residues. Germline loops: CDR1 LGHNA, CDR2 YSLEER. V trimming: 1 base; J trimming: 9 bases; junction bases outside the gene matches: 12. DNA for the CDR3: TGCGCCAGCAGCCAAGCCCTATCTAGCGGGGGAAGGGGTGAGCAGTTCTTC. Residues: CASSQALSSGGRGEQFF.

In this sample, this clonotype turned up many times. The genes are TRBV12-3 or TRBV12-4 and TRBJ2-4; no firm D call. Trimming took off 5 bases at V and 1 base at J, with 0 bases between the two ends. The CDR3 is 11 residues long. The CDR3 DNA reads as TGTGCCAGCAGTGCCAAAAACATTCAGTACTTC. As protein: CASSAKNIQYF.